This entry describes one TCR beta chain. The target antigen is unknown. Trimming took 1 base from V and 4 from J, leaving 11 bases between them. Germline V gives CDR1 SGDLS, CDR2 YYNGEE. CDR3 length equals 14 residues. Measured with immunoSEQ multiplex PCR; TCRdb has only the in-frame clones, and not every one. The data hold approximately 1,000,000 clones, with approximately 78% observed a single time. This entry belongs to a study of shared clonotypes between healthy human individuals. Study-wide findings and caveats: Generally, naive subsets (rather than memory subsets) showed larger estimated richness.

The chain employs TRBV9 and TRBJ1-2, with D hard to call. The origin of this receptor is a man aged 18-30 years in good health. Some clones in this sample may be carry-over from other donors' samples. The sequencing input was memory CD4+ T cells from PBMCs. Documented subset: CD45RA-negative fraction. The CDR3 DNA follows: TGTGCCAGCAGCGTACGGGGAATGGCCTATGGCTACACCTTC. Its protein product is CASSVRGMAYGYTF.